Sequencing of this T cell receptor (beta chain) was carried out in a study of early T cells in non-severe SARS-CoV-2 infection. As for the study in general: Sequencing was performed on bulk RNA from unsorted whole blood, leaving chains unpaired. Study-wide findings and caveats: Anti-spike CD8 specificities were favored by VDJdb matching, whose results missed private and CD4 specificities.

This clonotype was detected many times. The antigen is undetermined. The CDR3 sequence is 17 residues long. In germline, CDR1 is SGHVS, CDR2 FQNEAQ. V gave up 1 base and J gave up 4 bases; unmatched junction bases: 5. Researchers attached unique molecular identifiers to individual cDNA molecules. MiXCR was run by TCRdb on the 5' RACE reads, yielding one entry per CDR3 protein. The data contain some 77,000 distinct CDR3 sequences, 8.5% to 10% of them seen just once; the ten biggest clones take up 4.8%. The sequenced sample consisted of whole blood. This receptor was obtained from an adult who was a healthcare worker with PCR-confirmed SARS-CoV-2 infection or an uninfected control (not recorded which). The chain recombines TRBV7-8 with TRBJ2-3; TRBD2 matches at 13 bases. CDR3 sequence reads: CASSLVRTSGSADTQYF. DNA of the CDR3: TGTGCCAGCAGCTTAGTACGGACTAGCGGGAGTGCAGATACGCAGTATTTT.